This T cell receptor beta chain was observed in a study of T cell responses to AZD1222 COVID-19 vaccine. For this clone: Antigen: not known.

Findings of the study overall: A rise in Spike-specific TCR breadth and depth followed two AZD1222 doses. Scientists sampled the repertoires only once the peak T cell response had passed. There were mostly white British donors and more females than males, and clonal diversity was possibly underestimated.

Trimming removed 5 bases from V and 5 bases from J, with 15 bases in between. Germline CDR1 reads SEHNR; CDR2 reads FQNEAQ (reference sequence). CDR3 length: 14 amino acids. The data were produced by immunoSEQ multiplex PCR, yet TCRdb's version contains in-frame clones alone and is incomplete. Among some 110,000 clones listed, 80% to 90% were seen once. Sequenced here: peripheral blood, sampled on day 0 of AZD1222 vaccination. This chain uses TRBV7-9 with TRBJ2-5; possibly TRBD2 for D (5 bases). The receptor's source is an adult in good health. CDR3 amino acids: CASSLVPAVETQYF. Written as DNA, the CDR3 is TGTGCCAGCAGCCTGGTGCCAGCGGTGGAGACCCAGTACTTC.